The T cell receptor (beta chain) described here comes from a study of blood T cell repertoires in COVID-19. Study at large: Some COVID-19 samples were acute and others convalescent; all came from the United States, Italy and Spain.

V was trimmed by 7 bases and J by 1 base, leaving 16 bases between them. This CDR3 is built from 14 residues. CDR1 SQVTM and CDR2 ANQGSEA come from the germline V gene. Profiling relied on immunoSEQ multiplex PCR, and the TCRdb table lists in-frame clones only, not all of them. The profile shows approximately 180,000 clones, approximately 81% of them singletons. The sample comprised peripheral blood. The TCR sequence derives from a person aged 70 to 85 with COVID-19, enrolled during active disease. The chain joins TRBV29-1 to TRBJ1-1; unclear D gene. The CDR3 DNA reads TGCAGCGGGGGTCTGACCGGGAAGAACACTGAAGCTTTCTTT. Translating it yields CSGGLTGKNTEAFF.